The clone carrying this T cell receptor beta chain has just a few counts. The antigen remains undetermined. This may stem from a read error, because a much larger clone lies one nucleotide away. Trimming shortened V by 7 bases and J by 3 bases, and 12 bases separated the two germline ends. This CDR3 is 14 amino acids long. The study co-extracted DNA and RNA from around 20-30 mg of unsorted bulk tissue. From 500 ng total RNA, TCR beta cDNA was generated with a primer in the constant region. ARM-PCR was slightly modified, and three nested multiplex PCR rounds with it gave rise to the TCR beta libraries. Both of the initial two PCR rounds ran for roughly 10 cycles and employed TRBV1-TRBV30 forward primers alongside a C-beta reverse primer. TCRdb called the multiplex PCR reads again in MiXCR, with one record for every CDR3 protein. This sample has about 120,000 distinct CDR3 sequences; roughly 75% occur once, and the top ten carry over 8%.

The data derive from a study of tumor-infiltrating lymphocytes in primary liver carcinoma. Study-wide context: Each of the samples returned roughly 3.65 to 7.13 million productive TCRbeta reads (a yield similar across tissue types).

Whole-study findings and limits: Compared with tumor region pairs, tumor-adjacent and tumor-blood pairs overlapped less.

This TCR derives from a woman in her fifties or sixties with primary liver carcinoma and hepatitis B virus infection. Sequencing used tumor-adjacent normal liver tissue. This sequence joins TRBV12-3 or TRBV12-4 and TRBJ2-2; D is unresolved. Here the CDR3 DNA reads TGTGCCAGCACGCGGCTAGTGGACACCGGGGAGCTGTTTTTT. It is translated as CASTRLVDTGELFF.